This T cell receptor (beta chain) was retrieved from a study of glioma-infiltrating T cells. Using RNA template, CDR3s of TCR alpha and beta were amplified with iRepertoire arm-PCR. In TCRdb, the multiplex PCR reads were re-called with MiXCR into one record per CDR3 protein. The profile shows tens of thousands of distinct CDR3 sequences, roughly 39% of them singletons. As concerns this clonotype: A clone one base away is much larger, so this may be a read error.

Sequencing was done on a sample of glioma tissue, nonneoplastic brain tissue, or PBMCs (not recorded which). The TCR sequence derives from a human donor with low-grade glioma or glioblastoma, undergoing nonglioma brain surgery, or in good health (not recorded which).

This CDR3 is CASTPRREGNEQYF. The CDR3 DNA reads as TGTGCCAGCACACCGCGACGGGAGGGCAACGAGCAGTACTTC. The V gene is TRBV27, the J gene TRBJ2-7; the match to TRBD2 covers 8 bases. CDR3 length: 14 residues. Germline values: CDR1 MNHEY, CDR2 SMNVEV (reference sequence). After removal of 7 bases from V and 5 bases from J, the junction contained 10 bases not matched to a gene.